This T cell receptor beta chain is from a study of PD-L1 blockade in urothelial cancer. Whole-study context: The patients' atezolizumab therapy, 1,200 mg intravenously every 3 weeks, started in 2014.

A total of 1 to 8 samples per patient were collected pretreatment and on-treatment. Spiked synthetic TCR analogs estimated absolute template abundance per PCR. Produced via immunoSEQ multiplex PCR; TCRdb's table is partial and in-frame only. Found here are some 50,000 clones, about nine tenths of them singletons; the top ten hold about 4%. J was trimmed by 5 bases and V by 4 bases; bases with no gene match: 4. The germline V gene has CDR1 ENHRY and CDR2 SYGVKD. The CDR3 runs to 14 residues. The rearrangement joins TRBV10-3 to TRBJ2-7; the match to TRBD2 covers 11 bases. Material: PBMCs, obtained around atezolizumab (anti-PD-L1) treatment. The TCR was taken from a man older than 75 with urothelial cancer. The CDR3 protein is CAISVRLAGNEQYF. The CDR3 DNA follows: TGTGCCATCAGTGTGAGACTAGCGGGGAACGAGCAGTACTTC.